The 11 T cell receptor beta chains presented below share a single source sample, sequenced in a study of cytomegalovirus exposure and HLA in healthy donors. PCR involved 60 Vbeta and 13 Jbeta primers. Clones were read by immunoSEQ multiplex PCR, and TCRdb kept only the in-frame ones, dropping some. Among about 78,000 clones, less than 85% were seen once, and the ten largest hold 2.4%. Specimen: PBMCs. These receptors originate from a woman aged 50 to 60 in good health and CMV-seronegative.

The J gene is TRBJ2-1, the V gene TRBV28, with a tentative D call TRBD2 (7 bases). The germline gives CDR1 MDHEN, CDR2 SYDVKM. V was pared by 9 bases and J by 9 bases, with 15 bases between. The length of the CDR3 is 12 residues. The CDR3 sequence: CASPSGEGEQFF. The DNA of the CDR3 is TGTGCCAGTCCCTCAGGGGAGGGTGAGCAGTTCTTC.

This clone was seen only once. The chain employs TRBV11-2 and TRBJ2-2; tentatively, D is TRBD2 (5 bases). Germline V gene data show CDR1 as SGHAT and CDR2 as FQNNGV. V lost 4 bases, J lost 5 bases, and 11 bases lay in between. This CDR3 is 14 amino acids long. The DNA for the CDR3 is TGTGCCAGCAGCTCCCGGACGGGAACCGGGGAGCTGTTTTTT. Protein product: CASSSRTGTGELFF. Based on the CDR3 plus reference TRBV11-2 and TRBJ2-2, the full variable domain is EAGVAQSPRYKIIEKRQSVAFWCNPISGHATLYWYQQILGQGPKLLIQFQNNGVVDDSQLPKDRFSAERLKGVDSTLKIQPAKLEDSAVYLCASSSRTGTGELFFGEGSRLTVL.

The V gene is TRBV18, the J gene TRBJ1-6; TRBD1 aligns across 9 bases. J lost 4 bases, V lost 4 bases, and 11 bases had no gene match. The CDR3 loop spans 18 amino acids. Germline lookup yields CDR1 KGHSH and CDR2 LQKENI. This CDR3 reads CASSLQRTGVKYNSPLHF. CDR3 sequence (DNA): TGTGCCAGCTCACTCCAGCGGACAGGGGTAAAATATAATTCACCCCTCCACTTT.

The chain uses TRBV5-4 and TRBJ1-2, with D perhaps matching TRBD1 (5 bases). The CDR3 spans 14 residues. Deletions cut 4 bases from V and 3 bases from J, with 13 bases between. Germline CDR1 SGHNT, CDR2 YYREEE (reference sequence). CDR3: CASSPGPRDYGYTF. The CDR3 nucleotides read TGTGCCAGCAGCCCAGGGCCTAGGGACTATGGCTACACCTTC. The full variable domain, rest sourced from reference TRBV5-4 and TRBJ1-2, is ETGVTQSPTHLIKTRGQQVTLRCSSQSGHNTVSWYQQALGQGPQFIFQYYREEENGRGNFPPRFSGLQFPNYSSELNVNALELDDSALYLCASSPGPRDYGYTFGSGTRLTVV.

V and J are TRBV9 and TRBJ2-1; 8 positions agree with TRBD2. The V segment lost 1 base and the J segment 0 bases; nucleotides outside the gene matches: 0. The length of the CDR3 is 15 residues. Germline-derived CDR1 and CDR2 are SGDLS and YYNGEE. CDR3 region: CASSVSGSSYNEQFF. The CDR3 DNA follows: TGTGCCAGCAGCGTAAGCGGGAGCTCCTACAATGAGCAGTTCTTC.

The chain employs TRBV30 and TRBJ2-1, with TRBD2 identical over 7 bases. V gave up 1 base and J gave up 8 bases; unmatched junction bases: 8. The CDR3 is 14 residues long. The germline CDR1 and CDR2 sequences are GTSNPN and SVGIG (reference sequence). Written as DNA, the CDR3 is TGTGCCTGGAGTGCCAGAATAGGGAGGGATGAGCAGTTCTTC. As protein: CAWSARIGRDEQFF.

This clone was seen more than once but under ten times. The chain uses TRBV7-2 and TRBJ2-1, with TRBD2 matching 8 bases. This CDR3 comprises 13 residues. Germline V gene data show CDR1 as SGHTA and CDR2 as FQGNSA. V lost 7 bases to trimming and J lost 9 bases; unmatched junction nucleotides: 8. In nucleotides, the CDR3 is TGTGCCAGCAACCGGGGGGGAGGGAGTGAGCAGTTCTTC. Amino acid sequence: CASNRGGGSEQFF.

This clone has only one observation. The V call is TRBV6-1, the J call TRBJ2-2; D is possibly TRBD2 (6 bases). The CDR3 is 14 residues long. The germline CDR1 and CDR2 sequences are MNHNS and SASEGT. V was cut by 6 bases and J by 4 bases, with 12 bases left in between. The CDR3, as DNA: TGTGCCAGCAGATCTGGGGGGAGCACCGGGGAGCTGTTTTTT. This gives the protein CASRSGGSTGELFF.

The chain has TRBV6-1 and TRBJ1-4; weak D call: TRBD1 (5 bases). This CDR3 has 15 residues. CDR1 is MNHNS, CDR2 SASEGT, per germline. Trimming removed 4 bases at V and 1 base at J, with 10 bases between. The CDR3 bases are TGTGCCAGCAGTGTGGGGGAGGGAACTAATGAAAAACTGTTTTTT. Its translation is CASSVGEGTNEKLFF.

The rearrangement uses TRBV5-1 and TRBJ2-3; 7 positions match TRBD2. Germline V CDR1 and CDR2: SGHRS, YFSETQ. J was trimmed by 5 bases and V by 1 base; bases with no gene match: 7. This CDR3 contains 15 residues. This CDR3 is CASSLRAGEVDTQYF. CDR3 bases: TGCGCCAGCAGCTTGAGGGCGGGAGAGGTAGATACGCAGTATTTT.

This chain joins TRBV27 and TRBJ2-5; 7 nucleotides line up with TRBD1. CDR1 and CDR2 from the germline V gene are MNHEY and SMNVEV (reference sequence). The CDR3 sequence is 13 residues long. V shed 4 bases, J shed 1 base, and the junction held 0 bases outside the gene matches. As DNA, the CDR3 is TGTGCCAGCAGTTGGACAGGCCAAGAGACCCAGTACTTC. This sequence encodes CASSWTGQETQYF.